Below, 4 T cell receptor beta chains from the same sample are listed, as sequenced in a study of shared clonotypes between healthy human individuals. The protocol was immunoSEQ multiplex PCR, while the TCRdb copy is restricted to in-frame clones and leaves out a portion. The data hold about a million clones, with 75% observed a single time. Specimen: memory CD4+ T cells sorted from blood. Subset meaning: CD45RA-negative fraction. All receptors come from a man aged 18 to 29 in good health.

This clone has a handful of counts. This chain links TRBV18 with TRBJ2-7; tentative D call: TRBD1 (5 bases). This CDR3 region has 13 residues. CDR1 and CDR2 (germline): KGHSH, LQKENI. V was pared by 3 bases and J by 4 bases, with 10 bases between. The CDR3 sequence is CASSPDNLYEQYF. CDR3 DNA sequence: TGTGCCAGCTCACCGGACAACTTATACGAGCAGTACTTC.

The rearrangement links TRBV5-1 to TRBJ2-7; 7 positions match TRBD1. The CDR3 loop spans 14 amino acids. Germline CDR1 reads SGHRS; CDR2 reads YFSETQ. The trim removed 4 bases at V and 4 bases at J, leaving 8 bases unmatched. The DNA of the CDR3 is TGCGCCAGCAGCCCCGGTGGGGGACAGTACGAGCAGTACTTC. Its translation is CASSPGGGQYEQYF. Full variable domain (remainder filled in from reference TRBV5-1 and TRBJ2-7): KAGVTQTPRYLIKTRGQQVTLSCSPISGHRSVSWYQQTPGQGLQFLFEYFSETQRNKGNFPGRFSGRQFSNSRSEMNVSTLELGDSALYLCASSPGGGQYEQYFGPGTRLTVT.

This chain connects TRBV11-2 to TRBJ2-1, with a tentative D call TRBD1 (6 bases). Germline CDR1 is SGHAT and CDR2 is FQNNGV. V was shortened by 3 bases and J by 8 bases, with 14 bases between the two germline ends. The CDR3 is 14 residues long. The CDR3 reads CASSFGQPRDEQFF. The CDR3 DNA is TGTGCCAGCAGCTTCGGACAGCCTAGGGATGAGCAGTTCTTC.

The V call is TRBV30, the J call TRBJ1-6; the D is unclear. There are 14 residues in the CDR3. Germline CDR1 and CDR2: GTSNPN and SVGIG (reference sequence). Between the trimmed V and J ends, which lost 2 bases and 8 bases, there was a span of 13 bases. CDR3 sequence reads: CAWSRFQKDSPLHF. The CDR3 DNA sequence: TGTGCCTGGAGTAGGTTCCAGAAGGATTCACCCCTCCACTTT.